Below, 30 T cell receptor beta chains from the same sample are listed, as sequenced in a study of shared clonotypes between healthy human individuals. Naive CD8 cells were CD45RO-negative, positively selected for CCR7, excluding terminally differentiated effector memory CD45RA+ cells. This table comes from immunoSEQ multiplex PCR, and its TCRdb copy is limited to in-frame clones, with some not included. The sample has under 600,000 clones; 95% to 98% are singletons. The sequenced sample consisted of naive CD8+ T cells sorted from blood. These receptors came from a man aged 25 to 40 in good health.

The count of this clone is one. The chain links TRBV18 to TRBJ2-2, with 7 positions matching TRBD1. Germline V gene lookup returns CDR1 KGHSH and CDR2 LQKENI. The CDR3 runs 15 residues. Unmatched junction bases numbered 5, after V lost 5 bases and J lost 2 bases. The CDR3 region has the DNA TGTGCCAGCTCAGGGGACAGCAAAAACACCGGGGAGCTGTTTTTT. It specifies CASSGDSKNTGELFF.

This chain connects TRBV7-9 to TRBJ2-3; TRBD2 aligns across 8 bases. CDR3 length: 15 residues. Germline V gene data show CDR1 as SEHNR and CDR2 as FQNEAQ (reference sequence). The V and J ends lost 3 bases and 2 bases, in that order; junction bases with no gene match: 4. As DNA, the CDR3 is TGTGCCAGCAGCTTTGTTAGCGGGAACACAGATACGCAGTATTTT. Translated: CASSFVSGNTDTQYF.

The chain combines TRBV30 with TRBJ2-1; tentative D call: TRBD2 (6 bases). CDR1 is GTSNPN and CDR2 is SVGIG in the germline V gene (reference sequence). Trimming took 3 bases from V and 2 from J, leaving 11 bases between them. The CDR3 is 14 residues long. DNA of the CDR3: TGTGCCTGGAGGCGGGACTTTACCTACAATGAGCAGTTCTTC. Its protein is CAWRRDFTYNEQFF. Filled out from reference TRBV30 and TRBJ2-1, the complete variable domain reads SQTIHQWPATLVQPVGSPLSLECTVEGTSNPNLYWYRQAAGRGLQLLFYSVGIGQISSEVPQNLSASRPQDRQFILSSKKLLLSDSGFYLCAWRRDFTYNEQFFGPGTRLTVL.

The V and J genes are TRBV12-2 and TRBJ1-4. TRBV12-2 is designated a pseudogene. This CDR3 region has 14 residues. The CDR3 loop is CASRPGRVSEKLFF. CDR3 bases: TGTGCAAGTCGCCCAGGGAGGGTAAGTGAAAAACTGTTTTTT.

CDR3 region: CASSFLGTALAKNIQYF. CDR3 sequence (DNA): TGTGCCAGCAGCTTCTTAGGTACAGCTTTAGCCAAAAACATTCAGTACTTC. The V gene is TRBV27, the J gene TRBJ2-4, with D unresolved. Deletions cut 6 bases from V and 0 bases from J, with 18 bases between. Germline assignment: CDR1 MNHEY and CDR2 SMNVEV (reference sequence). This CDR3 has 17 amino acids.

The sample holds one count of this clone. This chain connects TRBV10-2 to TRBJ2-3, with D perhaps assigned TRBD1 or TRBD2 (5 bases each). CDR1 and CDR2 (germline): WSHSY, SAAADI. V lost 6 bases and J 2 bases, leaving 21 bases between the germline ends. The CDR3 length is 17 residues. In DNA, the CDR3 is TGCGCCAGCAGCGCGAGCCTCCGGGACCGCACCACAGATACGCAGTATTTT. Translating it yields CASSASLRDRTTDTQYF.

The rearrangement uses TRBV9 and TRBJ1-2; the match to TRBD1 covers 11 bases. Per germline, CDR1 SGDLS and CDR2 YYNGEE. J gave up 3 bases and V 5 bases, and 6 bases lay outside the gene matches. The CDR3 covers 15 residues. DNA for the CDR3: TGTGCCAGCAGGGTTGGGACAGGGGGAGACTATGGCTACACCTTC. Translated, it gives CASRVGTGGDYGYTF. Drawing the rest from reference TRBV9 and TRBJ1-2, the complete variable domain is DSGVTQTPKHLITATGQRVTLRCSPRSGDLSVYWYQQSLDQGLQFLIQYYNGEERAKGNILERFSAQQFPDLHSELNLSSLELGDSALYFCASRVGTGGDYGYTFGSGTRLTVV.

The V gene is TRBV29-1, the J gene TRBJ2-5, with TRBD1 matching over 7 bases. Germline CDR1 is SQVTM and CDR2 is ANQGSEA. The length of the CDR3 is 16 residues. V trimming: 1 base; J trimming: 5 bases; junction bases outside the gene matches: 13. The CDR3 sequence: CSVEAYLTGPEETQYF. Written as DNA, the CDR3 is TGCAGCGTTGAAGCCTACCTGACAGGGCCGGAGGAGACCCAGTACTTC.

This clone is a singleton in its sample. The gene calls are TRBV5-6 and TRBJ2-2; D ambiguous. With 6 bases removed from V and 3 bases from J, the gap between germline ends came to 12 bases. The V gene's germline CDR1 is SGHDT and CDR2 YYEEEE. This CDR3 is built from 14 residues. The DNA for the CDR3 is TGTGCCAGCATGGAAGGGATGGACACCGGGGAGCTGTTTTTT. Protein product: CASMEGMDTGELFF. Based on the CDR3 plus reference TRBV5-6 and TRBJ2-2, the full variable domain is DAGVTQSPTHLIKTRGQQVTLRCSPKSGHDTVSWYQQALGQGPQFIFQYYEEEERQRGNFPDRFSGHQFPNYSSELNVNALLLGDSALYLCASMEGMDTGELFFGEGSRLTVL.

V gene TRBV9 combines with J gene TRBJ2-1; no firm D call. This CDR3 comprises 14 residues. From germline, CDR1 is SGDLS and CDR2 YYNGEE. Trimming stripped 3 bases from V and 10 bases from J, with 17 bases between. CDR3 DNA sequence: TGTGCCAGCAGCGCCCCCTCCGCTTCTGGGGAGCAGTTCTTC. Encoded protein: CASSAPSASGEQFF. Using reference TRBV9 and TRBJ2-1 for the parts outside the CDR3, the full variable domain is DSGVTQTPKHLITATGQRVTLRCSPRSGDLSVYWYQQSLDQGLQFLIQYYNGEERAKGNILERFSAQQFPDLHSELNLSSLELGDSALYFCASSAPSASGEQFFGPGTRLTVL.

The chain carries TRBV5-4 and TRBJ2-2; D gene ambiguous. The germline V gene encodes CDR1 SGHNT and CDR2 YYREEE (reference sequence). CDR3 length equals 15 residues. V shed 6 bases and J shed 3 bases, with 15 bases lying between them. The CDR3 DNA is TGTGCCAGCACCCGAGCAGGTCTGGACACCGGGGAGCTGTTTTTT. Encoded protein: CASTRAGLDTGELFF.

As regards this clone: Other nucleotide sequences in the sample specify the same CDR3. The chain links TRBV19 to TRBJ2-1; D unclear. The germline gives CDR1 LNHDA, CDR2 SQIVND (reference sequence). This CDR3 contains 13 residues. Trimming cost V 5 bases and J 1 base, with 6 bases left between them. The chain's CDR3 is CASSRDSYNEQFF. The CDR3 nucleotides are TGTGCCAGTAGTCGAGATTCCTACAATGAGCAGTTCTTC.

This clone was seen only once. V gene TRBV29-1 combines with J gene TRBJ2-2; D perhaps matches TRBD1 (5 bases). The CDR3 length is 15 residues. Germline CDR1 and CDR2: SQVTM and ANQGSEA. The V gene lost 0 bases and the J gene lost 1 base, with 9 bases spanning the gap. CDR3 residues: CSVEDVGQNTGELFF. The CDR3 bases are TGCAGCGTTGAAGATGTTGGACAGAACACCGGGGAGCTGTTTTTT.

Written as DNA, the CDR3 is TGTGCCAGCAGTGAAGGACTCGGGGACCGTACCTACGAGCAGTACTTC. This encodes CASSEGLGDRTYEQYF. V and J are TRBV6-1 and TRBJ2-7; D may match TRBD1 or TRBD2 (5 bases each). V was shortened by 1 base and J by 2 bases, with 15 bases between the two germline ends. This CDR3 has 16 amino acids. Germline assignment: CDR1 MNHNS and CDR2 SASEGT.

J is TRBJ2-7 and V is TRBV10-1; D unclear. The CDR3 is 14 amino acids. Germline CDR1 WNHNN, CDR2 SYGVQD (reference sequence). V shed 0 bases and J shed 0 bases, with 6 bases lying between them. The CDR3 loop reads CASSESPFSYEQYF. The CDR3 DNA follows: TGCGCCAGCAGTGAGTCCCCATTCTCCTACGAGCAGTACTTC.

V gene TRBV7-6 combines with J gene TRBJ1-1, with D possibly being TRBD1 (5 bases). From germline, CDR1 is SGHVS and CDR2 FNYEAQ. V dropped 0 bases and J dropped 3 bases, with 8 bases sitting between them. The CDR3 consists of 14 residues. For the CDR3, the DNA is TGTGCCAGCAGCTTAGCCGGGGGTCACACTGAAGCTTTCTTT. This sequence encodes CASSLAGGHTEAFF.

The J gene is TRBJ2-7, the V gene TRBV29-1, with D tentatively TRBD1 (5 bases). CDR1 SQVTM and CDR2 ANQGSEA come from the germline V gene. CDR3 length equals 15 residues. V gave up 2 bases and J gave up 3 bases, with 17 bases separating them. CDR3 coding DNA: TGCAGCGTTGAAATTCCCAGACAGCACCTCTACGAGCAGTACTTC. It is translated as CSVEIPRQHLYEQYF.

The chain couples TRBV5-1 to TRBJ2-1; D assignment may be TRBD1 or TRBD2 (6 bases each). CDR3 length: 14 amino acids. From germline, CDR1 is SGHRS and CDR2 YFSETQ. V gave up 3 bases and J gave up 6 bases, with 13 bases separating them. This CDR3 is CASSYTGTGNEQFF. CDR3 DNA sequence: TGCGCCAGCAGCTACACAGGGACTGGCAATGAGCAGTTCTTC.

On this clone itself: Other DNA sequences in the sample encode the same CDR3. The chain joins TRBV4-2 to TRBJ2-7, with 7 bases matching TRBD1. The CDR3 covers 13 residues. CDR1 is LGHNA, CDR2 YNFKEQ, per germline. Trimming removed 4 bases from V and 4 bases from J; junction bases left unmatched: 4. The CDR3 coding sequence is TGTGCCAGCAGCCCAAGGACAGGATACGAGCAGTACTTC. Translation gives CASSPRTGYEQYF.

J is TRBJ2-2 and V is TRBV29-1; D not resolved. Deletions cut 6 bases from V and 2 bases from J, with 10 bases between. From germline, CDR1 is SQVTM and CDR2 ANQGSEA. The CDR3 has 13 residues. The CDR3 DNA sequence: TGCAGCGTGGCCCGACAAAACACCGGGGAGCTGTTTTTT. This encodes CSVARQNTGELFF.

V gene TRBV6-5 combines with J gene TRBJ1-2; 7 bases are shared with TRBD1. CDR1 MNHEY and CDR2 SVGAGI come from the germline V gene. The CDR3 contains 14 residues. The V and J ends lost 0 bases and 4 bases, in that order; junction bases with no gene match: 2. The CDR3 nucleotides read TGTGCCAGCAGTTACTCGTACAGGGGCTATGGCTACACCTTC. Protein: CASSYSYRGYGYTF.

The CDR3 loop reads CASSLGLAAGELFF. In nucleotides, the CDR3 is TGTGCCAGCAGCTTGGGACTAGCCGCCGGGGAGCTGTTTTTT. The chain carries TRBV7-3 and TRBJ2-2; TRBD2 matches 9 bases. Germline loops: CDR1 SGHTA, CDR2 FQGTGA. The J segment lost 6 bases and the V segment lost 3 bases, leaving 2 bases of the junction unmatched. The CDR3 has 14 residues.

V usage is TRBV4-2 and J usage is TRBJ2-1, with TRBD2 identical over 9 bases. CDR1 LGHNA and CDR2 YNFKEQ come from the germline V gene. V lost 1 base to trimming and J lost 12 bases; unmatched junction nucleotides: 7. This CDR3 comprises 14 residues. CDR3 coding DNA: TGTGCCAGCAGCCAAGGCCTAGCGGGAATTTGGCAGTTCTTC. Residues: CASSQGLAGIWQFF.

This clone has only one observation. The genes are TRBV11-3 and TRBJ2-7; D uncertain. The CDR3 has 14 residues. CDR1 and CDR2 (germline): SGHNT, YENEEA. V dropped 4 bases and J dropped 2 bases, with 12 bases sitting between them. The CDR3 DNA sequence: TGTGCCAGCAGCTCCGGACCAGGACCCTACGAGCAGTACTTC. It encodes CASSSGPGPYEQYF.

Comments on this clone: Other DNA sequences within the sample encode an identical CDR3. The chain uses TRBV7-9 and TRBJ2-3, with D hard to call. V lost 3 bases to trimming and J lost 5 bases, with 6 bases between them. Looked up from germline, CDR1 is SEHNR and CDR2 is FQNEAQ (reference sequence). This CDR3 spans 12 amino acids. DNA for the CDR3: TGTGCCAGCAGCTTCCGCGTAGATACGCAGTATTTT. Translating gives CASSFRVDTQYF.

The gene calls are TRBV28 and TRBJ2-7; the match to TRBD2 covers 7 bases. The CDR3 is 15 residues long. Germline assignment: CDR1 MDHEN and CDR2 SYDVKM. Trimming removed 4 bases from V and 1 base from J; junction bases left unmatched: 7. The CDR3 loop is CASSYVSGGSYEQYF. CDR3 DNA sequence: TGTGCCAGCAGTTATGTTTCGGGAGGATCCTACGAGCAGTACTTC.

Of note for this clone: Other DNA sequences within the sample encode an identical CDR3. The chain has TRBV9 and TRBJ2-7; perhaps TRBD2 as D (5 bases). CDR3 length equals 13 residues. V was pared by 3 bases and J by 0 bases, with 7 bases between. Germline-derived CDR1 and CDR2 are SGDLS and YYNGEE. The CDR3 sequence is CASSAGSSYEQYF. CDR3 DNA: TGTGCCAGCAGCGCGGGAAGCTCCTACGAGCAGTACTTC.

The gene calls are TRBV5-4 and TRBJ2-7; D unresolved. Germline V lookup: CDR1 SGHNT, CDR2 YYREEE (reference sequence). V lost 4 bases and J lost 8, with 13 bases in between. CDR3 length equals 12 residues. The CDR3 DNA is TGTGCCAGCAGCCACACAAATAAGAAGCAGTACTTC. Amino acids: CASSHTNKKQYF.

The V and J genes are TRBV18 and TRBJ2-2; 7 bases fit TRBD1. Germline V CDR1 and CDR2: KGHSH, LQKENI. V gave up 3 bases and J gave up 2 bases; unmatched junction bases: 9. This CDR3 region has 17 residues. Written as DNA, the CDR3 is TGTGCCAGCTCACCCCTTAGGGGGCGCCTAAACACCGGGGAGCTGTTTTTT. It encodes CASSPLRGRLNTGELFF.

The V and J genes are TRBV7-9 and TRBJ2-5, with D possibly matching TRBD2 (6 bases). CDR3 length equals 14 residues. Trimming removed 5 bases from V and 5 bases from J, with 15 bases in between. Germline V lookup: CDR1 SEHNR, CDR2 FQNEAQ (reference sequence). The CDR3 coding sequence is TGTGCCAGCAGCCCCCGGGAGCCTCGGGAGACCCAGTACTTC. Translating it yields CASSPREPRETQYF.